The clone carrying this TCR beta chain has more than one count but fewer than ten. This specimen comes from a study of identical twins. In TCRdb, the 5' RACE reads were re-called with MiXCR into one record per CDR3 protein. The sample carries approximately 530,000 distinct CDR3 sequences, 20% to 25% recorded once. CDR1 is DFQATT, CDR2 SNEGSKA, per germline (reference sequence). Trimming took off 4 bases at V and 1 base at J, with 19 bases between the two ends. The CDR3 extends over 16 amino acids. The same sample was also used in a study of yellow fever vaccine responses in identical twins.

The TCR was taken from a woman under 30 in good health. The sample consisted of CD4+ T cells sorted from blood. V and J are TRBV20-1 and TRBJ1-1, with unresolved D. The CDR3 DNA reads TGCAGTGCTAAAAGGAGCCCGTGGGGATCGAACACTGAAGCTTTCTTT. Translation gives CSAKRSPWGSNTEAFF.